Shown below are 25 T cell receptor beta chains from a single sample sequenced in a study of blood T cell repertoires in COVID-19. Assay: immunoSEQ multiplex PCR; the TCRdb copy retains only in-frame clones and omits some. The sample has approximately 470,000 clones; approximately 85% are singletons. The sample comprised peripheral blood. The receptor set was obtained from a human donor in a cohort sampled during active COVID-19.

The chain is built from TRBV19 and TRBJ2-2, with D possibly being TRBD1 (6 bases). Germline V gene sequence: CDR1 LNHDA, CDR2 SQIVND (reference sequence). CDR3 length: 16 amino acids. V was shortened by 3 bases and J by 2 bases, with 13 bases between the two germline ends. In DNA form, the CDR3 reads TGTGCCAGTAGTATCCGGACAGCCCCAAACACCGGGGAGCTGTTTTTT. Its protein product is CASSIRTAPNTGELFF.

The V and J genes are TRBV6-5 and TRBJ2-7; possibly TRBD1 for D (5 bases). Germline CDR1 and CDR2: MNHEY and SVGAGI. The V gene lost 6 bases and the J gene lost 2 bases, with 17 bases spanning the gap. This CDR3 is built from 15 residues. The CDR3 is CASSLRNRSPYEQYF. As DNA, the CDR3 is TGTGCCAGCAGCCTCCGAAACAGGTCCCCCTACGAGCAGTACTTC.

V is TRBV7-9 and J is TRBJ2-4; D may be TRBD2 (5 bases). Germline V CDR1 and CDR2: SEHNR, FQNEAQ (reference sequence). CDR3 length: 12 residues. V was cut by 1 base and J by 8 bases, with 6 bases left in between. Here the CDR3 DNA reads TGTGCCAGCAGCTTAGACGGGGACATTCAGTACTTC. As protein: CASSLDGDIQYF.

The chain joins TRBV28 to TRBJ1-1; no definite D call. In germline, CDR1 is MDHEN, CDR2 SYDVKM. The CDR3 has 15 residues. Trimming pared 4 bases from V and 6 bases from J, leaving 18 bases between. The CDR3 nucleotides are TGTGCCAGCAGTTCGCCAAGCCTTGGGAGCCCTGAAGCTTTCTTT. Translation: CASSSPSLGSPEAFF. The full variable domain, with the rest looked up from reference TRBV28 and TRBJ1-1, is DVKVTQSSRYLVKRTGEKVFLECVQDMDHENMFWYRQDPGLGLRLIYFSYDVKMKEKGDIPEGYSVSREKKERFSLILESASTNQTSMYLCASSSPSLGSPEAFFGQGTRLTVV.

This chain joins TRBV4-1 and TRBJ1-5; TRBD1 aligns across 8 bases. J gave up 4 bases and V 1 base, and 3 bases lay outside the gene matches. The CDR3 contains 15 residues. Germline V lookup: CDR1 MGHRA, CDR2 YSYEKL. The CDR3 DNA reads TGCGCCAGCAGCCAAGGGACAGGGAGGAATCAGCCCCAGCATTTT. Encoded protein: CASSQGTGRNQPQHF.

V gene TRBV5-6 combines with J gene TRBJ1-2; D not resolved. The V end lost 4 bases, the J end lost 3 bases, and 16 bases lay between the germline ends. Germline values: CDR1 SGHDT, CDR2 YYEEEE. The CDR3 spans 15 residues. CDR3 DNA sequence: TGTGCCAGCAGCACCGACCCGACATCTTACTATGGCTACACCTTC. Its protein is CASSTDPTSYYGYTF. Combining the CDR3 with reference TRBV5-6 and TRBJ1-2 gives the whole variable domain DAGVTQSPTHLIKTRGQQVTLRCSPKSGHDTVSWYQQALGQGPQFIFQYYEEEERQRGNFPDRFSGHQFPNYSSELNVNALLLGDSALYLCASSTDPTSYYGYTFGSGTRLTVV.

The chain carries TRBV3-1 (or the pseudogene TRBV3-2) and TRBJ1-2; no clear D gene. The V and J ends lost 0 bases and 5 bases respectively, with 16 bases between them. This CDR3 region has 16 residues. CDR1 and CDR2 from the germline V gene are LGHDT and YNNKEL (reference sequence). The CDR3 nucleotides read TGTGCCAGCAGCCAAGATACCGGGGTCGCCAAGTATGGCTACACCTTC. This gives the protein CASSQDTGVAKYGYTF.

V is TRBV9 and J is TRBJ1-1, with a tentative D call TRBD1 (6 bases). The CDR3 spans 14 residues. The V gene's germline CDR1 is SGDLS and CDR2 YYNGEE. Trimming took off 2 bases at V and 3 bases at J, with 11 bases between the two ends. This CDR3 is CASSVRGGDTEAFF. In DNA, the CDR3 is TGTGCCAGCAGCGTGAGAGGGGGAGACACTGAAGCTTTCTTT.

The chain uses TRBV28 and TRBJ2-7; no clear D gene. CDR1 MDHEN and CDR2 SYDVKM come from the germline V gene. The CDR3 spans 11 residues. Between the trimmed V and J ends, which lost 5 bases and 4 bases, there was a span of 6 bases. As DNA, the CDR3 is TGTGCCAGCAGTACTCATTACGAGCAGTACTTC. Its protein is CASSTHYEQYF.

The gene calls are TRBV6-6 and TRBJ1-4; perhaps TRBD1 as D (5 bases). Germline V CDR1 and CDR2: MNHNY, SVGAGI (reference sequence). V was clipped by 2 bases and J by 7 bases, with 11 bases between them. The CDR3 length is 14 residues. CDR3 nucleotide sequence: TGTGCCAGCAGTTACACAGGCCGAGGTGAAAAACTGTTTTTT. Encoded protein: CASSYTGRGEKLFF.

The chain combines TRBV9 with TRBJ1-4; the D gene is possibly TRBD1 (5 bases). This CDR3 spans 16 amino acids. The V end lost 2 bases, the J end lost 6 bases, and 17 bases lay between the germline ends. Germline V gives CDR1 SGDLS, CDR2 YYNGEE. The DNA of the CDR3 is TGTGCCAGCAGCGTTGAATTGGGGACTGGAGATGAAAAACTGTTTTTT. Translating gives CASSVELGTGDEKLFF.

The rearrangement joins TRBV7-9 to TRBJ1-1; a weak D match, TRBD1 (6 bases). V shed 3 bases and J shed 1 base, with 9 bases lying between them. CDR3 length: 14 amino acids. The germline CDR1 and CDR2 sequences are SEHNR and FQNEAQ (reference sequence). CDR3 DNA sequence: TGTGCCAGCAGCTTGGGACACAAGAACACTGAAGCTTTCTTT. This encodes CASSLGHKNTEAFF.

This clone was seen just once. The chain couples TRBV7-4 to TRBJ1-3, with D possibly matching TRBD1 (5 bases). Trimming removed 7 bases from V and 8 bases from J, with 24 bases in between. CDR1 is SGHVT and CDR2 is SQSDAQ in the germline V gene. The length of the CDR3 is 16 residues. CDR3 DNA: TGTGCCAGCAAACCCAAGGTGACAGCGTATTGGTACACCATATATTTT. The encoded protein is CASKPKVTAYWYTIYF.

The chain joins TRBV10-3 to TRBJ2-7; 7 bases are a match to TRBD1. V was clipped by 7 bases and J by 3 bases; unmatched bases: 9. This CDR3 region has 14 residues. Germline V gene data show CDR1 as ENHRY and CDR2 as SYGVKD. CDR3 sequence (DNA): TGTGCCATCATGGCGGTTTCAGGGGGCTACGAGCAGTACTTC. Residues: CAIMAVSGGYEQYF.

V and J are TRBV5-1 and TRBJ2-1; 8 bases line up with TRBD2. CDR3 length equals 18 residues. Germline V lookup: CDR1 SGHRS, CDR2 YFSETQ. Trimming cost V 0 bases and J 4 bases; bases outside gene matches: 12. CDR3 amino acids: CASSLVGSGTSQYNEQFF. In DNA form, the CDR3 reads TGCGCCAGCAGCTTGGTAGGTAGCGGGACCTCACAGTACAATGAGCAGTTCTTC.

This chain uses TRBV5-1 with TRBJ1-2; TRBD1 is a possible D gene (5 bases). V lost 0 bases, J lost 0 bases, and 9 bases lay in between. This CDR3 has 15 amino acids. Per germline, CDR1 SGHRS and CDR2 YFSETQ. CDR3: CASSLEGNTNYGYTF. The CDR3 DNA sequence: TGCGCCAGCAGCTTGGAGGGGAACACTAACTATGGCTACACCTTC.

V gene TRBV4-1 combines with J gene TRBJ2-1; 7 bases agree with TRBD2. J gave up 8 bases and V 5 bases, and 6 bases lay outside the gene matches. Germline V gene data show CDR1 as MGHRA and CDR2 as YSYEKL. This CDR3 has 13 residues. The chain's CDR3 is CASSYWAGDEQFF. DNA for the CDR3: TGCGCCAGCAGCTACTGGGCGGGGGATGAGCAGTTCTTC.

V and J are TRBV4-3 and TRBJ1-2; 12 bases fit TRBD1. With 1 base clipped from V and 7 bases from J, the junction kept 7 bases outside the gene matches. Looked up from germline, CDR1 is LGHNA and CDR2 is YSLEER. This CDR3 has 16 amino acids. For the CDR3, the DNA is TGCGCCAGCAGCCAAGGGGGACAGGGGGCACGGGGTGGCTACACCTTC. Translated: CASSQGGQGARGGYTF.

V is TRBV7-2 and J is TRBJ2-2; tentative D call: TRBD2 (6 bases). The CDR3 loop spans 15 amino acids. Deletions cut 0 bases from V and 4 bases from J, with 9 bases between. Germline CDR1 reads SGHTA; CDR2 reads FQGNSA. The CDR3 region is CASSLASGGTGELFF. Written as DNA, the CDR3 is TGTGCCAGCAGCTTAGCTAGCGGAGGCACCGGGGAGCTGTTTTTT. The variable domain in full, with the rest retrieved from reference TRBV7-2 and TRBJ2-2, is GAGVSQSPSNKVTEKGKDVELRCDPISGHTALYWYRQSLGQGLEFLIYFQGNSAPDKSGLPSDRFSAERTGGSVSTLTIQRTQQEDSAVYLCASSLASGGTGELFFGEGSRLTVL.

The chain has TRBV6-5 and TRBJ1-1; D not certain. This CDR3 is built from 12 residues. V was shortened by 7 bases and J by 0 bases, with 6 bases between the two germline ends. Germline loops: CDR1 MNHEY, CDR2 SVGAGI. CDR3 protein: CASIGVNTEAFF. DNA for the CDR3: TGTGCCAGCATTGGAGTGAACACTGAAGCTTTCTTT.

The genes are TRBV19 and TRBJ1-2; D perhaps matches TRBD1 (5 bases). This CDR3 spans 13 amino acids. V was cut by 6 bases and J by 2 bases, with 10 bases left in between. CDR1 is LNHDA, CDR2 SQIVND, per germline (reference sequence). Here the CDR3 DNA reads TGTGCCAGTAGCCAGAACAGGAACTATGGCTACACCTTC. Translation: CASSQNRNYGYTF.

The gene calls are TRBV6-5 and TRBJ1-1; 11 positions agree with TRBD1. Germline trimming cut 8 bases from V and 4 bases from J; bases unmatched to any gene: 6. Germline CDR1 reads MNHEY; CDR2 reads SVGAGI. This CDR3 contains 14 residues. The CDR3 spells CASGQGARVTEAFF. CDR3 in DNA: TGTGCCAGCGGACAGGGGGCGAGGGTCACTGAAGCTTTCTTT.

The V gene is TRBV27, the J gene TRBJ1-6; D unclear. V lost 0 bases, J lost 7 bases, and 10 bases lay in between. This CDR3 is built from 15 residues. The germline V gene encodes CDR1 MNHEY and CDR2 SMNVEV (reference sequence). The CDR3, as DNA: TGTGCCAGCAGTTTATCGAGGGCAGCCAATTCACCCCTCCACTTT. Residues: CASSLSRAANSPLHF.

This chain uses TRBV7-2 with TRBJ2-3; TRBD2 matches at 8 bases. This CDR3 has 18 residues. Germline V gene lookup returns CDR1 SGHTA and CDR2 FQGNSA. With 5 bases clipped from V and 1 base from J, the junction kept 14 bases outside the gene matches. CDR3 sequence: CASSAQASGFTRTDTQYF. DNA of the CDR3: TGTGCCAGCAGCGCCCAAGCTAGCGGGTTTACCCGCACAGATACGCAGTATTTT.

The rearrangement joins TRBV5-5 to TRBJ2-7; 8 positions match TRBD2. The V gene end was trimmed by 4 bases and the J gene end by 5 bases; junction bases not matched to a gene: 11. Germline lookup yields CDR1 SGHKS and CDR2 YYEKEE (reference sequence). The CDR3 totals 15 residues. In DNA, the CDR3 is TGTGCCAGCAGCCCCCCCCGGGCCGGGGGGGACGAGCAGTACTTC. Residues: CASSPPRAGGDEQYF.